The 12 T cell receptor beta chains listed next were all sequenced from one sample in a study of CXCR3-negative and CXCR3-positive naive CD8 T cells. The authors made the TRB cDNA libraries by 5' RACE using UMI labels. One entry per CDR3 protein, without DNA, is what TCRdb gives after re-calling the 5' RACE reads. The repertoire table contains around 160,000 distinct CDR3 sequences. Overall study findings and caveats: For CXCR3-positive naive cells, TRB CDR3s were more hydrophobic than those of CXCR3-negative naive cells.

Antigens for these TCRs are unknown. The source material was naive CXCR3+ CD8+ T cells from blood. Subset reported: CD45RO-CCR7+CD27+CD95- naive CD8+ T cells expressing CXCR3 (TNR3+). These receptors all come from a human donor in good health. Some clones in this sample may be carry-over from other donors' samples.

CDR3 in amino acids: CASSYGLAGALYNEQFF. This chain connects TRBV12-3 or TRBV12-4 to TRBJ2-1; checking the TCRdb D call of TRBD2 is not possible without DNA. The CDR3 has 17 residues.

This rearrangement joins TRBV27 to TRBJ1-1; TCRdb selects TRBD1, and the lack of DNA leaves this call unchecked. The CDR3 length is 13 residues. Germline V lookup: CDR1 MNHEY, CDR2 SMNVEV (reference sequence). The CDR3 sequence is CASSFSSRAEAFF.

The chain recombines TRBV9 with TRBJ2-5; the D gene TCRdb calls, TRBD1, cannot be checked with no DNA. Germline CDR1 reads SGDLS; CDR2 reads YYNGEE. The CDR3 loop spans 14 amino acids. The CDR3 reads CASSALGGGETQYF.

The CDR3 reads CATSDFGVPSTDTQYF. The V and J genes are TRBV24-1 and TRBJ2-3. Germline CDR1 and CDR2: KGHDR and SFDVKD. The CDR3 length is 16 residues.

V usage is TRBV12-5 and J usage is TRBJ2-3; without DNA, the TCRdb call of TRBD2 cannot be checked. The CDR3 spans 15 residues. Germline V gene sequence: CDR1 LGHNT, CDR2 FRNRAP. CDR3 sequence reads: CASGRHGGAGDTQYF.

The rearrangement uses TRBV5-1 and TRBJ2-1; checking the TCRdb D call of TRBD2 is not possible without DNA. This CDR3 contains 16 residues. Germline V gene sequence: CDR1 SGHRS, CDR2 YFSETQ. CDR3 loop: CASSVQRGGVYNEQFF.

The chain couples TRBV6-5 to TRBJ2-1; there is no DNA to check the TCRdb D call of TRBD2. There are 16 residues in the CDR3. Germline CDR1 is MNHEY and CDR2 is SVGAGI. CDR3 sequence reads: CASSYLGRGGPDEQFF.

V gene TRBV5-1 combines with J gene TRBJ2-7; TCRdb calls TRBD1, which cannot be checked without DNA. Germline CDR1 reads SGHRS; CDR2 reads YFSETQ. The CDR3 covers 15 residues. CDR3 loop: CASSTRVYGLVEQYF.

The J gene is TRBJ2-1, the V gene TRBV27; with no DNA, the TCRdb D assignment of TRBD2 cannot be verified. The germline V gene has CDR1 MNHEY and CDR2 SMNVEV (reference sequence). This CDR3 is built from 15 residues. The CDR3 is CASSLGLAGADEQFF.

The rearrangement links TRBV6-6 to TRBJ2-7; absent DNA, TCRdb's TRBD1 call cannot be checked. The CDR3 spans 15 residues. Germline CDR1 is MNHNY and CDR2 is SVGAGI (reference sequence). CDR3 sequence reads: CASSYSVDSRGEQYF.

The chain uses TRBV10-3 and TRBJ2-1; checking the TCRdb D call of TRBD1 is not possible without DNA. The CDR3 contains 12 residues. Germline V gene lookup returns CDR1 ENHRY and CDR2 SYGVKD. CDR3 amino acids: CATTGSYNEQFF.

The CDR3 reads CASTPTWGTTYEQYF. This chain joins TRBV6-5 and TRBJ2-7; the TRBD1 assignment by TCRdb is unverifiable without DNA. The germline CDR1 and CDR2 sequences are MNHEY and SVGAGI. The CDR3 extends over 15 amino acids.